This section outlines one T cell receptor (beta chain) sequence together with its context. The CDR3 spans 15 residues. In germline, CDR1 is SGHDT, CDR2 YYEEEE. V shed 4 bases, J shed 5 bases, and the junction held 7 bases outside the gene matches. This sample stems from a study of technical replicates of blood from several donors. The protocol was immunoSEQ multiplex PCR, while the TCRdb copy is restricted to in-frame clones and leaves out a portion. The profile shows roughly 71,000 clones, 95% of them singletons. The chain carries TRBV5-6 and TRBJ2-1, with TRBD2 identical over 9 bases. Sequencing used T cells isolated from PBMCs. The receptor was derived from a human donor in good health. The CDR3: CASSVGLAPHNEQFF. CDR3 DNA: TGTGCCAGCAGCGTTGGACTAGCGCCCCACAATGAGCAGTTCTTC.